This T cell receptor (beta chain) stems from a study of blood T cell repertoires in COVID-19. Looking at the study overall: The United States, Italy and Spain supplied acute and convalescent COVID-19 samples. T cells, B-cell-depleted T cells, or PBMCs provided the cDNA or gDNA that served as material.

Original processing notes: Cell counts per sample came from amplifying reference gene primers. Only in-frame clones appear in the TCRdb table, and some are missing; sequencing was by immunoSEQ multiplex PCR. V, J and clone size are those of that table, while D and trimming were read from the DNA. Among roughly 56,000 clones listed, 90% were seen once. Trimming took 5 bases from V and 6 from J; bases not matched to a gene: 5. The germline CDR1 and CDR2 sequences are SGHTA and FQGNSA. The CDR3 totals 14 residues. J is TRBJ2-1 and V is TRBV7-2; 9 bases match TRBD1. The sequence derives from a man aged 60-69 years with active COVID-19. Sequenced sample: peripheral blood. The CDR3 sequence: CASSRDRGGNEQFF. CDR3 in DNA: TGTGCCAGCAGCAGAGACAGGGGGGGCAATGAGCAGTTCTTC.